The following is a T cell receptor beta chain sequence with its context. Trimming left V 1 base short and J 0 bases short, with 7 bases between. The CDR3 is made up of 14 amino acids. The germline V gene encodes CDR1 SGHRS and CDR2 YFSETQ. Survey-level immunoSEQ sequencing profiled the TCR beta repertoire. Data came from immunoSEQ multiplex PCR; TCRdb stores just in-frame clones and leaves some out. The repertoire has nearly 70,000 clones, just over 90% of them found once; the top ten carry less than 4.5%. What was sequenced was PBMCs. The TCR originated in a man aged 40-50 years with rheumatoid arthritis. The chain links TRBV5-1 to TRBJ2-5; D gene ambiguous. The CDR3 nucleotides read TGCGCCAGCAGCTTGACAGCGTACCAAGAGACCCAGTACTTC. It encodes CASSLTAYQETQYF.